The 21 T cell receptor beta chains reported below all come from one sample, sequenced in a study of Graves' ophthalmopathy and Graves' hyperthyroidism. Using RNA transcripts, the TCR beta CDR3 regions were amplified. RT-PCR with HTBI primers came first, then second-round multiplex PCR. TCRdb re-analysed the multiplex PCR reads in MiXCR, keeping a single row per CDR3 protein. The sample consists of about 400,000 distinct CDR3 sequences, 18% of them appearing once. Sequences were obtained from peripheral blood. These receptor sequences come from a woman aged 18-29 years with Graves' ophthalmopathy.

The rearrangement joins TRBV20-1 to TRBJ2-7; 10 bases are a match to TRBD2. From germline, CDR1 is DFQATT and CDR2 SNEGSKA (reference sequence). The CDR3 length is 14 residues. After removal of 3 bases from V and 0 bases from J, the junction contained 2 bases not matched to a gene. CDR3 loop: CSARASGSSYEQYF. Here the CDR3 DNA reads TGCAGTGCTAGGGCTAGCGGGAGCTCCTACGAGCAGTACTTC.

In nucleotides, the CDR3 is TGTGCCAGCAGTTTGGGGACGATGGGCGTTGGCTACACCTTC. Amino acid sequence: CASSLGTMGVGYTF. The gene calls are TRBV12-3 or TRBV12-4 and TRBJ1-2, with D possibly matching TRBD1 (5 bases). The length of the CDR3 is 14 residues. V shed 3 bases and J shed 7 bases, with 15 bases lying between them.

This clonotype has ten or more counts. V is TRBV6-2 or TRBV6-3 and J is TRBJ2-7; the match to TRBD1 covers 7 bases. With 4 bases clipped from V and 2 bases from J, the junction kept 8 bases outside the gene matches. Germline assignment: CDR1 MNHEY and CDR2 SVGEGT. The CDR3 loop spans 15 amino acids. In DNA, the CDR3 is TGTGCCAGCAGTTGGGGACAGCCAAAACCCTACGAGCAGTACTTC. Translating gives CASSWGQPKPYEQYF.

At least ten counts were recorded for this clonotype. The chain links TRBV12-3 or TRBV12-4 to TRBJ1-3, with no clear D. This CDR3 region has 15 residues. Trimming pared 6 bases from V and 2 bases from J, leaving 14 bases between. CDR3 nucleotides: TGTGCCAGCAGCCGTGAGAGGAAGGCTGGAAACACCATATATTTT. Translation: CASSRERKAGNTIYF.

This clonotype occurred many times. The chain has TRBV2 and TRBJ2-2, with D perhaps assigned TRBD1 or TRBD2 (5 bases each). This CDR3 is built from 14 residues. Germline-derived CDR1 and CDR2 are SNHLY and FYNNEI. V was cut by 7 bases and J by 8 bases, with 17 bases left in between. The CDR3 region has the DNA TGTGCCAGCACCGTGACGGGGCAGCTGGGGGAGCTGTTTTTT. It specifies CASTVTGQLGELFF.

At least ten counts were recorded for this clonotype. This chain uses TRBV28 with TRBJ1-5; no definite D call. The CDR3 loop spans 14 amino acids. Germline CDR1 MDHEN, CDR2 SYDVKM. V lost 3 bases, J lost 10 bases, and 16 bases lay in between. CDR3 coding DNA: TGTGCCAGCAGTTTCCTAGCCGCTAAAGGTCCCCAGCATTTT. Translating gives CASSFLAAKGPQHF.

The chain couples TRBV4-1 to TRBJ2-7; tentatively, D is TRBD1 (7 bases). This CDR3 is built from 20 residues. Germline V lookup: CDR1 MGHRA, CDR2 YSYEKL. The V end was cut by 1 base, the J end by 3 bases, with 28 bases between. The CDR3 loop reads CASSQGGTEGGGAGYYEQYF. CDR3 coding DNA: TGCGCCAGCAGCCAAGGCGGTACGGAAGGGGGCGGGGCAGGATACTACGAGCAGTACTTC.

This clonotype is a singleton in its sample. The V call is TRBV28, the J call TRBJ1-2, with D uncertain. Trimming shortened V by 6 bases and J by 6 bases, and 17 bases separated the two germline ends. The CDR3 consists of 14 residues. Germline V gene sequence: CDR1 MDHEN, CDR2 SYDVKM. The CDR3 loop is CASRRGGDGDGYTF. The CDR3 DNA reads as TGTGCCAGCAGGCGCGGCGGGGATGGGGATGGCTACACCTTC.

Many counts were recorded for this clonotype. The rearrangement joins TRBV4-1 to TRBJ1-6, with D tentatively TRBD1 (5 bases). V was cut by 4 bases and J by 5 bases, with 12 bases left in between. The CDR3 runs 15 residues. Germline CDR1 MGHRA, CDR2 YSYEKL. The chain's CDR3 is CASSPSGQDNSPLHF. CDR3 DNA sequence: TGCGCCAGCAGCCCTTCAGGGCAGGATAATTCACCCCTCCACTTT.

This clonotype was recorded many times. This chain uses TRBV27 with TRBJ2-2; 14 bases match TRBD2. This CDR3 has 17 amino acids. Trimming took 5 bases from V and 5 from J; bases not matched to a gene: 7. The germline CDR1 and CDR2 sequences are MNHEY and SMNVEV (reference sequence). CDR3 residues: CASSAPRTSGRTGELFF. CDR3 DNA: TGTGCCAGCAGTGCCCCTCGGACTAGCGGGAGGACCGGGGAGCTGTTTTTT.

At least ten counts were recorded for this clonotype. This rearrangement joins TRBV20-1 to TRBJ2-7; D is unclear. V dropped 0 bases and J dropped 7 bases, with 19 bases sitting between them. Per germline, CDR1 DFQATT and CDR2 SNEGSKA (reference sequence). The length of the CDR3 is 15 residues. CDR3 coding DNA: TGCAGTGCTAGAGATTCGTCGCTCCCTCTGTGGGAGCAGTACTTC. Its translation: CSARDSSLPLWEQYF.

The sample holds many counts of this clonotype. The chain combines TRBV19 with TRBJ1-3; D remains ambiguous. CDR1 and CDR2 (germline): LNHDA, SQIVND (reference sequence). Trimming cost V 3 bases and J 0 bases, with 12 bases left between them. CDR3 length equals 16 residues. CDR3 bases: TGTGCCAGTAGTATCTCCCGACCGAACTCTGGAAACACCATATATTTT. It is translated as CASSISRPNSGNTIYF. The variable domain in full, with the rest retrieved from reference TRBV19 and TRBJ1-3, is DGGITQSPKYLFRKEGQNVTLSCEQNLNHDAMYWYRQDPGQGLRLIYYSQIVNDFQKGDIAEGYSVSREKKESFPLTVTSAQKNPTAFYLCASSISRPNSGNTIYFGEGSWLTVV.

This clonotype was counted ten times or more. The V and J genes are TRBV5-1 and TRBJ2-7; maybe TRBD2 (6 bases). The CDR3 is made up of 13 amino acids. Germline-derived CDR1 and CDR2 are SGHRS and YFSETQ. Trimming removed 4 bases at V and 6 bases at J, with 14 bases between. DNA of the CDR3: TGCGCCAGCAGCGAACTAGCCGGTCGCGAGCAGTACTTC. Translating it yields CASSELAGREQYF.

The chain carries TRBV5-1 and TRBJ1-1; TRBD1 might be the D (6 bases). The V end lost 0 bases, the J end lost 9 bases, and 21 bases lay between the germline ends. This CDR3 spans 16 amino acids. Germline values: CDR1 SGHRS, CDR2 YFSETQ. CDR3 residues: CASSLANRGGERKAFF. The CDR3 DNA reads TGCGCCAGCAGCTTGGCCAATAGGGGGGGCGAAAGGAAAGCTTTCTTT. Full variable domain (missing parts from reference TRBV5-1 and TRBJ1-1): KAGVTQTPRYLIKTRGQQVTLSCSPISGHRSVSWYQQTPGQGLQFLFEYFSETQRNKGNFPGRFSGRQFSNSRSEMNVSTLELGDSALYLCASSLANRGGERKAFFGQGTRLTVV.

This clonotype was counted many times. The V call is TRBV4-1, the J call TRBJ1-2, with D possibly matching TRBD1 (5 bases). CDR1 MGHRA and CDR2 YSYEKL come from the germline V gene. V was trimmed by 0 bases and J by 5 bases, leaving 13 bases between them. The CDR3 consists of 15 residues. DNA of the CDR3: TGCGCCAGCAGCCAAGATGGGGCAGGATATTATGGCTACACCTTC. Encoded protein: CASSQDGAGYYGYTF.

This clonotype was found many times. The CDR3 DNA sequence: TGTGCCAGCAGCCCCCACGAGACCCAGTACTTC. Translation gives CASSPHETQYF. This sequence joins TRBV7-2 and TRBJ2-5; D gene unclear. This CDR3 has 11 residues. Looked up from germline, CDR1 is SGHTA and CDR2 is FQGNSA. V lost 5 bases and J 5 bases, leaving 6 bases between the germline ends.

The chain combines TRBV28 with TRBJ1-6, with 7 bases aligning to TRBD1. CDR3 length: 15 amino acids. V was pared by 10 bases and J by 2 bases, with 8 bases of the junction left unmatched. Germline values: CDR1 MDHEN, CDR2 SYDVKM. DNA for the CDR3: TGTGCCACTACACGGGGGACAGCCTATAATTCACCCCTCCACTTT. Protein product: CATTRGTAYNSPLHF.

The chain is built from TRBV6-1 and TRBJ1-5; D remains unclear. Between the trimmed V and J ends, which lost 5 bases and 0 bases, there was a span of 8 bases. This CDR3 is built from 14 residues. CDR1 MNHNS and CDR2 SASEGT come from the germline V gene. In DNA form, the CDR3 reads TGTGCCAGCAGTCCAGTGGCTAGCAATCAGCCCCAGCATTTT. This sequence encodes CASSPVASNQPQHF.

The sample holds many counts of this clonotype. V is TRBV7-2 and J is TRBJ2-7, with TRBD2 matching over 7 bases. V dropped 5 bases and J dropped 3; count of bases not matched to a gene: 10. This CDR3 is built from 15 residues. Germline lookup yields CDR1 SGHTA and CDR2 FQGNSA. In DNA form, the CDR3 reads TGTGCCAGCAGCCTCAGGGCTAGCGGAAACTACGAGCAGTACTTC. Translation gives CASSLRASGNYEQYF.

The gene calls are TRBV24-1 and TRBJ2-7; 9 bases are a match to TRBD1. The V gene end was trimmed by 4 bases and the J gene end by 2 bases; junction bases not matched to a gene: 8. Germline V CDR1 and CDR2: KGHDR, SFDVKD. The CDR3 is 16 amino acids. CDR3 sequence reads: CATSEAETGGTYEQYF. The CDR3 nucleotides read TGTGCCACCAGTGAGGCTGAGACAGGGGGGACCTACGAGCAGTACTTC.

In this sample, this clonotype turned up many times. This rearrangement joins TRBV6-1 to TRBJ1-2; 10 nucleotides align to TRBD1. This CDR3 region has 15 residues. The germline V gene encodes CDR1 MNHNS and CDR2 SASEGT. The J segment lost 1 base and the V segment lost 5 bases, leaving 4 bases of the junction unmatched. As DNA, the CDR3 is TGTGCCAGCAGTCTTCGGACAGGGGGTAACTATGGCTACACCTTC. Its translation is CASSLRTGGNYGYTF.